The rows below give T cell receptor beta chains drawn from one sample of a study of blood T cells in healthy people across ages. TCRdb called the 5' RACE reads again in MiXCR, with one record for every CDR3 protein. This repertoire shows about 970,000 distinct CDR3 sequences, about 51% found once; its top ten account for over 20%. The sample comprised blood. Source of these receptors: a woman aged 55-69 years in good health. Each CDR3 is given with its conserved first and last residue. D genes are given only for firm matches. Rows may omit the clone size; those that give it use once, few, many or a size class.

clone size: -; V gene: TRBV4-1; D gene: -; J gene: TRBJ2-7; CDR3 DNA: TGCGCCAGCAGCCAACCCTCCCGGGACAACTCCTACGAGCAGTACTTC; CDR3 protein: CASSQPSRDNSYEQYF
clone size: -; V gene: TRBV7-2; D gene: -; J gene: TRBJ2-3; CDR3 DNA: TGTGCCAGCGCAGACACCACAGATACGCAGTATTTT; CDR3 protein: CASADTTDTQYF
clone size: few; V gene: TRBV7-2; D gene: -; J gene: TRBJ2-3; CDR3 DNA: TGTGCCAGCAGCGCCCAGTCAGATACGCAGTATTTT; CDR3 protein: CASSAQSDTQYF
clone size: few; V gene: TRBV20-1; D gene: -; J gene: TRBJ2-7; CDR3 DNA: TGCAGTGCTAGAGATCGGACGGCAAAGCAGTACTTC; CDR3 protein: CSARDRTAKQYF
clone size: -; V gene: TRBV6-2/TRBV6-3; D gene: -; J gene: TRBJ2-1; CDR3 DNA: TGTGCCAGCAGTTACCCCGAGGATGAGCAGTTCTTC; CDR3 protein: CASSYPEDEQFF
clone size: many; V gene: TRBV7-9; D gene: TRBD1; J gene: TRBJ2-1; CDR3 DNA: TGTGCCAGCAGCTTACTGGGGACAGTTTACAATGAGCAGTTCTTC; CDR3 protein: CASSLLGTVYNEQFF
clone size: few; V gene: TRBV28; D gene: -; J gene: TRBJ2-7; CDR3 DNA: TGTGCCAGCAGCAGGGCCGGGGTCCACGAGCAGTACTTC; CDR3 protein: CASSRAGVHEQYF
clone size: -; V gene: TRBV4-1; D gene: TRBD2; J gene: TRBJ2-7; CDR3 DNA: TGCGCCAGCAGCCAAAAAACGGGGGGGACCTACGAGCAGTACTTC; CDR3 protein: CASSQKTGGTYEQYF
clone size: few; V gene: TRBV24-1; D gene: -; J gene: TRBJ2-5; CDR3 DNA: TGTGCCACCATGAAGGGACAGACCCAGTACTTC; CDR3 protein: CATMKGQTQYF
clone size: few; V gene: TRBV29-1; D gene: -; J gene: TRBJ2-5; CDR3 DNA: TGCAGCGTTGGGGGGGCAGGACAGACCCAGTACTTC; CDR3 protein: CSVGGAGQTQYF
clone size: few; V gene: TRBV4-1; D gene: TRBD1; J gene: TRBJ1-5; CDR3 DNA: TGCGCCAGCAGCCGTTCAGGGGGCGGCAATCAGCCCCAGCATTTT; CDR3 protein: CASSRSGGGNQPQHF
clone size: -; V gene: TRBV12-3/TRBV12-4; D gene: TRBD1; J gene: TRBJ1-2; CDR3 DNA: TGTGCCAGCAGTTTAGGGGCAGGGGGTGGTTCCAACTATGGCTACACCTTC; CDR3 protein: CASSLGAGGGSNYGYTF
clone size: -; V gene: TRBV15; D gene: TRBD2; J gene: TRBJ2-7; CDR3 DNA: TGTGCCACCAGCAGAGGAGCGGGAGTCGGCGAGCAGTACTTC; CDR3 protein: CATSRGAGVGEQYF
clone size: few; V gene: TRBV7-9; D gene: -; J gene: TRBJ1-1; CDR3 DNA: TGTGCCAGCAGCTCTAAGGGCCGGAGGGACACTGAAGCTTTCTTT; CDR3 protein: CASSSKGRRDTEAFF
clone size: few; V gene: TRBV12-3/TRBV12-4; D gene: -; J gene: TRBJ1-1; CDR3 DNA: TGTGCCAGCAACGGACGGCTGAACACTGAAGCTTTCTTT; CDR3 protein: CASNGRLNTEAFF
clone size: -; V gene: TRBV9; D gene: -; J gene: TRBJ2-2; CDR3 DNA: TGTGCCAGCAGCCCCTCGGATTTCTCAACTAGGGATACCGGGGAGCTGTTTTTT; CDR3 protein: CASSPSDFSTRDTGELFF
clone size: -; V gene: TRBV5-1; D gene: TRBD1; J gene: TRBJ2-6; CDR3 DNA: TGCGCCAGCAGCTCATCCACAGGGGCCTCTGGGGCCAACGTCCTGACTTTC; CDR3 protein: CASSSSTGASGANVLTF
clone size: -; V gene: TRBV7-9; D gene: -; J gene: TRBJ2-1; CDR3 DNA: TGTGCCAGCAGCCCCCGGGACTGGAACAATGAGCAGTTCTTC; CDR3 protein: CASSPRDWNNEQFF
clone size: few; V gene: TRBV5-1; D gene: -; J gene: TRBJ2-7; CDR3 DNA: TGCGCCAGCAGCTCGGGCGGTGTGGGGCAATACGAGCAGTACTTC; CDR3 protein: CASSSGGVGQYEQYF
clone size: once; V gene: TRBV20-1; D gene: -; J gene: TRBJ2-3; CDR3 DNA: TGCAGTGCTTGCGGGACAGCAGATACGCAGTATTTT; CDR3 protein: CSACGTADTQYF
clone size: once; V gene: TRBV7-8; D gene: -; J gene: TRBJ2-7; CDR3 DNA: TGTGCCAGCAGCTTACAAGGTCCCGGGAGTCGGTACGAGCAGTACTTC; CDR3 protein: CASSLQGPGSRYEQYF
clone size: -; V gene: TRBV4-2; D gene: -; J gene: TRBJ1-5; CDR3 DNA: TGTGCCAGCAGCCAATTAGACAGACAGCCCCAGCATTTT; CDR3 protein: CASSQLDRQPQHF
clone size: few; V gene: TRBV29-1; D gene: -; J gene: TRBJ2-7; CDR3 DNA: TGCAGCGTTGGTGGGAGTGGATCGGCTAACGAGCAGTACTTC; CDR3 protein: CSVGGSGSANEQYF
clone size: -; V gene: TRBV30; D gene: -; J gene: TRBJ1-2; CDR3 DNA: TGTGCCTTGAAGAGCAGTGATTATGGCTACACCTTC; CDR3 protein: CALKSSDYGYTF
clone size: -; V gene: TRBV6-2/TRBV6-3; D gene: TRBD1; J gene: TRBJ2-5; CDR3 DNA: TGTGCCAGCAGCCCCACAGGGGGCGCAGACAATGAGCAGTACTTC; CDR3 protein: CASSPTGGADNEQYF
clone size: -; V gene: TRBV10-3; D gene: TRBD2; J gene: TRBJ2-3; CDR3 DNA: TGTGCCACCCTAGCGGGAGGGCCGGTCGATACGCAGTATTTT; CDR3 protein: CATLAGGPVDTQYF
clone size: few; V gene: TRBV4-1; D gene: -; J gene: TRBJ2-4; CDR3 DNA: TGCGCCAGCAGCCCCGAGGGCAGGGCGGCCAAAAACATTCAGTACTTC; CDR3 protein: CASSPEGRAAKNIQYF
clone size: -; V gene: TRBV29-1; D gene: TRBD1; J gene: TRBJ1-4; CDR3 DNA: TGCAGCGTACAGGGGGGGGATGAAAAACTGTTTTTT; CDR3 protein: CSVQGGDEKLFF
clone size: -; V gene: TRBV20-1; D gene: -; J gene: TRBJ2-1; CDR3 DNA: TGCAGTGCTAGAGAGAGACTTAATTACAATGAGCAGTTCTTC; CDR3 protein: CSARERLNYNEQFF
clone size: -; V gene: TRBV11-2; D gene: -; J gene: TRBJ1-4; CDR3 DNA: TGTGCCAGCAGCGCGTGGCCTTCCGGTGAAAAACTGTTTTTT; CDR3 protein: CASSAWPSGEKLFF
clone size: -; V gene: TRBV7-2; D gene: -; J gene: TRBJ2-5; CDR3 DNA: TGTGCCAGCAGCAAAAAGGCCGCACGGTTTCAAGAGACCCAGTACTTC; CDR3 protein: CASSKKAARFQETQYF
clone size: -; V gene: TRBV30; D gene: -; J gene: TRBJ1-6; CDR3 DNA: TGTGCCTGGAGTGCCAGGGAAGGTTCACCCCTCCACTTT; CDR3 protein: CAWSAREGSPLHF
clone size: -; V gene: TRBV9; D gene: TRBD2; J gene: TRBJ2-3; CDR3 DNA: TGTGCCAGCAGCGTAGACGGACTAGATATACGGCTGTCGCAGTATTTT; CDR3 protein: CASSVDGLDIRLSQYF
clone size: -; V gene: TRBV7-2; D gene: TRBD2; J gene: TRBJ2-3; CDR3 DNA: TGTGCCAGCAGCTTAGAGGGACTAGTCACAGATACGCAGTATTTT; CDR3 protein: CASSLEGLVTDTQYF
clone size: -; V gene: TRBV6-1; D gene: -; J gene: TRBJ2-5; CDR3 DNA: TGTGCCACCACGCAGTCCAGGGGCCAAGAGACCCAGTACTTC; CDR3 protein: CATTQSRGQETQYF
clone size: few; V gene: TRBV6-6; D gene: -; J gene: TRBJ1-6; CDR3 DNA: TGTGCCAGCAGCACCATCATGGGGGGTCTCAATTCACCCCTCCACTTT; CDR3 protein: CASSTIMGGLNSPLHF
clone size: few; V gene: TRBV20-1; D gene: TRBD1; J gene: TRBJ1-5; CDR3 DNA: TGCAGTGCTGGACAGGGCGTGGGCAATCAGCCCCAGCATTTT; CDR3 protein: CSAGQGVGNQPQHF
clone size: -; V gene: TRBV7-3; D gene: TRBD2; J gene: TRBJ2-1; CDR3 DNA: TGTGCCAGCAGCTTAACGGGGACTAGCGGGCGCCGCTCCTACAATGAGCAGTTCTTC; CDR3 protein: CASSLTGTSGRRSYNEQFF
clone size: -; V gene: TRBV12-3/TRBV12-4; D gene: -; J gene: TRBJ2-5; CDR3 DNA: TGTGCCAGCAGCTCATCGGACCCGGGTTGGGGAGAGATCCAGTACTTC; CDR3 protein: CASSSSDPGWGEIQYF
clone size: many; V gene: TRBV7-9; D gene: -; J gene: TRBJ2-7; CDR3 DNA: TGTGCCAGCAGCTTAGCCGAGAGGGAGCAGTACTTC; CDR3 protein: CASSLAEREQYF
clone size: -; V gene: TRBV2; D gene: -; J gene: TRBJ1-5; CDR3 DNA: TGTGCCAGCAGTGATGGACGGAATCAGCCCCAGCATTTT; CDR3 protein: CASSDGRNQPQHF
clone size: -; V gene: TRBV20-1; D gene: -; J gene: TRBJ2-1; CDR3 DNA: TGCAGTGCCCAGAGCTCCGGTGGGGCCTACAATGAGCAGTTCTTC; CDR3 protein: CSAQSSGGAYNEQFF
clone size: many; V gene: TRBV15; D gene: TRBD1; J gene: TRBJ2-7; CDR3 DNA: TGTGCCACCAGCGGACACGCCGGGACAGGGTGGTACGAGCAGTACTTC; CDR3 protein: CATSGHAGTGWYEQYF
clone size: few; V gene: TRBV28; D gene: TRBD1; J gene: TRBJ2-1; CDR3 DNA: TGTGCCAGCAGAATCTCCGGGACAGGGGAGTTTTACAATGAGCAGTTCTTC; CDR3 protein: CASRISGTGEFYNEQFF
clone size: few; V gene: TRBV24-1; D gene: -; J gene: TRBJ2-1; CDR3 DNA: TGTGCCACTTCAACGGGGACCTACAATGAGCAGTTCTTC; CDR3 protein: CATSTGTYNEQFF
clone size: few; V gene: TRBV29-1; D gene: TRBD1; J gene: TRBJ2-7; CDR3 DNA: TGCAGCGTTGGCTGGGACAGTTTTTCCTACGAGCAGTACTTC; CDR3 protein: CSVGWDSFSYEQYF
clone size: -; V gene: TRBV2; D gene: -; J gene: TRBJ2-5; CDR3 DNA: TGTGCCAGCATCGTTGGGATAGGAGAGACCCAGTACTTC; CDR3 protein: CASIVGIGETQYF
clone size: -; V gene: TRBV27; D gene: -; J gene: TRBJ2-7; CDR3 DNA: TGTGCCAGCAGCCTTAAGACTGGCTTCGAGCAGTACTTC; CDR3 protein: CASSLKTGFEQYF
clone size: few; V gene: TRBV4-2; D gene: -; J gene: TRBJ2-1; CDR3 DNA: TGTGCCAGCAGCCCCCGACTAGGGGGGAGAGATGAGCAGTTCTTC; CDR3 protein: CASSPRLGGRDEQFF
clone size: -; V gene: TRBV7-8; D gene: -; J gene: TRBJ2-7; CDR3 DNA: TGTGCCAGCAGCTACCGGACGGGACGTCTTTGGGAGCAGTACTTC; CDR3 protein: CASSYRTGRLWEQYF
clone size: -; V gene: TRBV3-1; D gene: TRBD2; J gene: TRBJ2-3; CDR3 DNA: TGTGCCAGCAGCCAGCAGGGGACTAGTGGGGATACGCAGTATTTT; CDR3 protein: CASSQQGTSGDTQYF
clone size: -; V gene: TRBV20-1; D gene: TRBD2; J gene: TRBJ2-5; CDR3 DNA: TGCAGTGCCAAAAGGTCTGGGAGGGCCCAGTACTTC; CDR3 protein: CSAKRSGRAQYF
clone size: -; V gene: TRBV28; D gene: -; J gene: TRBJ2-3; CDR3 DNA: TGTGTCAGCAGTCAAAGTGGGACGGTCACAGATACGCAGTATTTT; CDR3 protein: CVSSQSGTVTDTQYF
clone size: many; V gene: TRBV29-1; D gene: -; J gene: TRBJ2-1; CDR3 DNA: TGCAGCGTTGAAGTCGTAGGGAATGAGCAGTTCTTC; CDR3 protein: CSVEVVGNEQFF
clone size: -; V gene: TRBV7-3; D gene: TRBD2; J gene: TRBJ2-1; CDR3 DNA: TGTGCCAGCAGCTCGCTAACTAGCGGGAGGCTCTATGAGCAGTTCTTC; CDR3 protein: CASSSLTSGRLYEQFF
clone size: few; V gene: TRBV6-5; D gene: -; J gene: TRBJ2-7; CDR3 DNA: TGTGCCAGCAGTTCCCCAGACGAAGACTACGAGCAGTACTTC; CDR3 protein: CASSSPDEDYEQYF
clone size: -; V gene: TRBV12-3/TRBV12-4; D gene: -; J gene: TRBJ1-6; CDR3 DNA: TGTGCCAGCAGTTTAGCGGCCATTACAGTGAATTCACCCCTCCACTTT; CDR3 protein: CASSLAAITVNSPLHF
clone size: few; V gene: TRBV20-1; D gene: -; J gene: TRBJ1-1; CDR3 DNA: TGCAGTGCTAGAGACGCAGGGGCGAGCACTGAAGCTTTCTTT; CDR3 protein: CSARDAGASTEAFF
clone size: once; V gene: TRBV3-1; D gene: TRBD2; J gene: TRBJ2-4; CDR3 DNA: TGTGCCAGCAGAAGAGAACCGGGACTAGCGTACTTC; CDR3 protein: CASRREPGLAYF
clone size: -; V gene: TRBV6-5; D gene: TRBD2; J gene: TRBJ2-5; CDR3 DNA: TGTGCCAGCAGTTTCAGGGGACTAGCTCCACAAGAGACCCAGTACTTC; CDR3 protein: CASSFRGLAPQETQYF